This T cell receptor (beta chain) was captured by sequencing in a study of T cells in Graves' hyperthyroidism and ophthalmopathy. The germline CDR1 and CDR2 sequences are MDHEN and SYDVKM. The ends lost 7 bases at V and 1 base at J; junction bases unmatched: 5. This CDR3 has 14 residues. Amplification yielded TCR beta CDR3 regions, with RNA transcripts as the source. The study used the HTBI primer set for a first-round RT-PCR of the TCR CDR3. Using its own MiXCR run on the multiplex PCR reads, TCRdb lists one record per CDR3 protein. The sample includes more than 550,000 distinct CDR3 sequences, around 16% of them seen just once.

Sequencing was done on a sample of blood. V usage is TRBV28 and J usage is TRBJ1-1; 8 positions match TRBD1. This clonotype originated in a man aged 50-59 years with Graves' hyperthyroidism. CDR3 sequence reads: CASKIQGENTEAFF. CDR3 DNA sequence: TGTGCCAGCAAAATACAGGGGGAGAACACTGAAGCTTTCTTT.